This TCR beta chain was retrieved from a study of cytomegalovirus exposure and HLA in healthy donors. Assay used: immunoSEQ multiplex PCR; TCRdb lists only in-frame clones, some missing. Of hundreds of thousands of clones in the sample, about 90% were seen once. Notes on the study in general: The classifier reportedly diagnosed cytomegalovirus status with high specificity and sensitivity. Rare sequences made up most TCRs, while some public TCRs were found in many donors. A subsequent analysis found that TCR clusters from the first cohort also tended to co-occur in the 130 or so validation repertoires, with less than 95% of cluster scores above 0.

This clone was picked up one time. Its antigen is currently unknown. The CDR3 extends over 14 amino acids. Germline V lookup: CDR1 ENHRY, CDR2 SYGVKD. V was clipped by 0 bases and J by 5 bases, with 11 bases between them. The V gene is TRBV10-3, the J gene TRBJ2-7; perhaps TRBD2 as D (6 bases). Input material: PBMCs. This sequence originates from a man aged 18 to 35 in good health and CMV-seropositive. CDR3 sequence: CAISESMGGHEQYF. The CDR3 DNA sequence: TGTGCCATCAGTGAGTCGATGGGAGGCCACGAGCAGTACTTC.